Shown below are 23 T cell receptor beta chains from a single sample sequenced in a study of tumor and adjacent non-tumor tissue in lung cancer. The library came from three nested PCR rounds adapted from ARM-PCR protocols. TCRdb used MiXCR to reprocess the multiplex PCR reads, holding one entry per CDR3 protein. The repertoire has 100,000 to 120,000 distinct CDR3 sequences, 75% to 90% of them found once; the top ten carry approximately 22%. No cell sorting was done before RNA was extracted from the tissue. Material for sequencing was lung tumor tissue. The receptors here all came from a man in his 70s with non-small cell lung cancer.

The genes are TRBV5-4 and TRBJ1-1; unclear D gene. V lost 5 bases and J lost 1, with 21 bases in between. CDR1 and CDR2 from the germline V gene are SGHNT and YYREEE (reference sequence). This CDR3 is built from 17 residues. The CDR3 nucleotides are TGTGCCAGCAGTACTACAGCGGTTGCACTCGGGAACACTGAAGCTTTCTTT. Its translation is CASSTTAVALGNTEAFF. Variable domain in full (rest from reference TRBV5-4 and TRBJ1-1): ETGVTQSPTHLIKTRGQQVTLRCSSQSGHNTVSWYQQALGQGPQFIFQYYREEENGRGNFPPRFSGLQFPNYSSELNVNALELDDSALYLCASSTTAVALGNTEAFFGQGTRLTVV.

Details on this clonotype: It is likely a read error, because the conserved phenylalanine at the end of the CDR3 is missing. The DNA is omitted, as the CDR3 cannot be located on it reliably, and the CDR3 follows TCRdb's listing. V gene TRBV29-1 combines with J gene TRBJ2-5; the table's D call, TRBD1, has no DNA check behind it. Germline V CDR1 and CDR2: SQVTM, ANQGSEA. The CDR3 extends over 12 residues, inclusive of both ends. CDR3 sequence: CSVQRLPAYTYL.

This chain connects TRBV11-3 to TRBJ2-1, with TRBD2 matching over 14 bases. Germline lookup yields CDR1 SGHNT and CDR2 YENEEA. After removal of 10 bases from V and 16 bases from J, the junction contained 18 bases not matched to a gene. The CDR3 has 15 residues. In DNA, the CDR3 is TGTGCCAACAGTCGACTAGCGGGGGGGTACAATGAGGATTTCTTC. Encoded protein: CANSRLAGGYNEDFF.

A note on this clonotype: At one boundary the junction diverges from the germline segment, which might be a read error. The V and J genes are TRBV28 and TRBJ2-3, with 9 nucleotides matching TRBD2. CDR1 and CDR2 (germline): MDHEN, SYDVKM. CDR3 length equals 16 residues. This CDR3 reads CTSSLLAGGRTDTQYF. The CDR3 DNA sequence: TGTACCAGCAGTTTATTGGCGGGGGGGCGCACAGATACGCAGTATTTT.

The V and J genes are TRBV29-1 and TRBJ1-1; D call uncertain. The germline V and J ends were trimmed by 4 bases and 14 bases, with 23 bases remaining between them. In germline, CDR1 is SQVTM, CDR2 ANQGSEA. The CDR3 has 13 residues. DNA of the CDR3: TGCAGCGTTGGCGAGGAAGGGTACACTGATGCCTTCTTT. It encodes CSVGEEGYTDAFF.

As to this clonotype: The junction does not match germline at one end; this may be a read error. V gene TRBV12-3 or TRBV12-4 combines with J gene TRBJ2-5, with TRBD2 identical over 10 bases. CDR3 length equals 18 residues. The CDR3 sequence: CAGSPDLAGGRGLQTQYF. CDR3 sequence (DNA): TGTGCCGGCAGTCCCGATTTAGCGGGAGGCCGGGGGTTACAGACCCAGTACTTC.

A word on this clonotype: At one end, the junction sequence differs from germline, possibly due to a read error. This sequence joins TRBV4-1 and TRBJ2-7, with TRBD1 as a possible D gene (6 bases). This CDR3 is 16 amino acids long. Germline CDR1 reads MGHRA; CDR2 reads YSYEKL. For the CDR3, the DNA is TGTGACAGCAGCCAACAATCACAGGGAATAACCTACGAGCAGTACTTC. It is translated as CDSSQQSQGITYEQYF.

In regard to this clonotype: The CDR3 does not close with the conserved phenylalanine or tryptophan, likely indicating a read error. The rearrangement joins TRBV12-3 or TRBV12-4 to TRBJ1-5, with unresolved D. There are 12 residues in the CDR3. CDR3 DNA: TGTGCCAGCATTATAGCCGATCAACCCCAGCATTCT. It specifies CASIIADQPQHS.

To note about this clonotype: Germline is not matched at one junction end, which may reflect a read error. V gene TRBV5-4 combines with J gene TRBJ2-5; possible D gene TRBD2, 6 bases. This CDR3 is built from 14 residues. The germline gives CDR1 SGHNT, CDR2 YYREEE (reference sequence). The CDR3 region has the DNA TGTGCCAGCAACTTGATGCGGGGCCAAGAGACCCAGTACTTC. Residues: CASNLMRGQETQYF.

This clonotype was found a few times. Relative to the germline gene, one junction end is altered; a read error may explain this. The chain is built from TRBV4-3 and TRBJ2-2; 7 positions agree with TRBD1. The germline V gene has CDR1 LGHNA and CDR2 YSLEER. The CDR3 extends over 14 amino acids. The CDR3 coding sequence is TGCGCCAGCAGCCATAGGGGGCTGGTCGGGAAGCTGTTTTTT. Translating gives CASSHRGLVGKLFF.

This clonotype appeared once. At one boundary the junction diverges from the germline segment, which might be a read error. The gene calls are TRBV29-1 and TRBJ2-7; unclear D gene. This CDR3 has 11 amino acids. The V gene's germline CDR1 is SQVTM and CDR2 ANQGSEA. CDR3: CSIEACYEQYF. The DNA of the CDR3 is TGCAGCATTGAAGCCTGTTACGAGCAGTACTTC.

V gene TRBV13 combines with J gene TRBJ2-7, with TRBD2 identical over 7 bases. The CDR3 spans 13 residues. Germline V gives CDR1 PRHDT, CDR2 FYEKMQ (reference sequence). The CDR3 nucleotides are TGTGGCAACAGCCTACTAAAACTAGCGGAGCAGTACTTC. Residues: CGNSLLKLAEQYF.

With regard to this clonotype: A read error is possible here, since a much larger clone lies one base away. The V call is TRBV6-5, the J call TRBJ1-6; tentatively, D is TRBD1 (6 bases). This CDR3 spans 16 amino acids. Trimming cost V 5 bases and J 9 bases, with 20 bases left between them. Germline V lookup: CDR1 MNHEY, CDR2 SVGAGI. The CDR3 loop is CASSDIGGYIFSPLHF. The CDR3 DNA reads TGTGCCAGCAGTGACATAGGGGGTTACATTTTTTCACCCCTCCACTTT.

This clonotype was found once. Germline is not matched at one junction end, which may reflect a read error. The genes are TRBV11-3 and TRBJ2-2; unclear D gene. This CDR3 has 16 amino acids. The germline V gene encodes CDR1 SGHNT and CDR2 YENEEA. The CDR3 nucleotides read TGTGTCAGCAGCTTATTCGCCGATTACAACACCGAGGAGCTGTTTTTT. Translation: CVSSLFADYNTEELFF.

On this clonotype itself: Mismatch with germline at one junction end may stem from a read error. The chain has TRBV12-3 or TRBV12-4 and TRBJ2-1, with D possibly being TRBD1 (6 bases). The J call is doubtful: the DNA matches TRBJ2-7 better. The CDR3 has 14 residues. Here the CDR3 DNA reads TGTGCCAGCAGTCTAGCTGGGGGCTCGGAAGAGCAGTACTTC. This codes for CASSLAGGSEEQYF.

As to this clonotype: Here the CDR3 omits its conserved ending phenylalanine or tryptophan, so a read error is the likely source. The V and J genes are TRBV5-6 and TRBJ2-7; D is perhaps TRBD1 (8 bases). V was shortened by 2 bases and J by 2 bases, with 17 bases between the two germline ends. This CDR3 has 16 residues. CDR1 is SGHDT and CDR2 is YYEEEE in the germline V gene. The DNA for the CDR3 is TGTGCCAGCAGCTTCTTCCGACAGGGGAGGGCCTACGAGCAGTACTAC. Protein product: CASSFFRQGRAYEQYY.

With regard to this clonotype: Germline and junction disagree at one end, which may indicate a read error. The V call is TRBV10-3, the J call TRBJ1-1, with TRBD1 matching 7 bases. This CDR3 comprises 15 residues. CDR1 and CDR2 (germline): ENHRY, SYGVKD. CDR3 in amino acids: CVISDLGQVVSEAFF. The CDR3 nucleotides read TGTGTCATCAGTGATCTAGGACAGGTTGTGTCTGAAGCTTTCTTT.

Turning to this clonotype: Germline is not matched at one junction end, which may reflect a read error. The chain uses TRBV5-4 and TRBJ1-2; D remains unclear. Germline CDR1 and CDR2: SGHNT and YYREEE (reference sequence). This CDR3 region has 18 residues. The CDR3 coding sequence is TGTGCCAACAGCTTGTATTTGGGAGGAGGGAAGGCTAACTATGGCTACACCTTC. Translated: CANSLYLGGGKANYGYTF.

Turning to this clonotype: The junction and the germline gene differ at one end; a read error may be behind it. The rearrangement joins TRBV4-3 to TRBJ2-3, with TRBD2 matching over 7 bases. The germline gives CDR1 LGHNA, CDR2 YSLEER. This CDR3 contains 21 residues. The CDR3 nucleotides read TGCGCCAGCAGCCAAGCCTTGGACTACCGGGAGGACCACCGGGAACACAAATACGCAGTATTT. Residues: CASSQALDYREDHREHKYAVF.

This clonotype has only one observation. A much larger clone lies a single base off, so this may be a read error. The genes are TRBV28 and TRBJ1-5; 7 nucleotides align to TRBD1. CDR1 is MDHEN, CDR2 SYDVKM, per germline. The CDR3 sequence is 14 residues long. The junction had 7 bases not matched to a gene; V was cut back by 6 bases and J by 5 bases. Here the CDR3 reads CASRRQGGDQPQHF. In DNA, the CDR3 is TGTGCCAGCAGACGTCAGGGGGGCGATCAGCCCCAGCATTTT.

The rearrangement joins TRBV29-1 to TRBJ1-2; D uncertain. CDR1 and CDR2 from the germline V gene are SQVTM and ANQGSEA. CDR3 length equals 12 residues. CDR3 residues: CDVDEGYYGYTF. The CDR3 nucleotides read TGCGACGTTGATGAGGGCTACTATGGCTACACCTTC.

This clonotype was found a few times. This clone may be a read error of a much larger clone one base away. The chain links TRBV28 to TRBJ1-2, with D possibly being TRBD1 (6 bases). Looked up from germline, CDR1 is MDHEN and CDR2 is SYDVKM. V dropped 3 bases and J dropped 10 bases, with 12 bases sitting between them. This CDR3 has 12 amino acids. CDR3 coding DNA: TGTGCCAGCAGTTTGACAGGACATGACTACACCTTC. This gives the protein CASSLTGHDYTF.

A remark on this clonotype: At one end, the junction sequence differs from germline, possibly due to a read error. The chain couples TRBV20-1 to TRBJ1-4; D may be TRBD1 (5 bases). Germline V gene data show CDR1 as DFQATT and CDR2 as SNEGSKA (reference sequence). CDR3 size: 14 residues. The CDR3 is CSSSKQDRGEKLFF. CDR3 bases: TGCAGTTCTTCTAAGCAGGATCGGGGCGAAAAACTGTTCTTT.